This TCR beta chain emerged from a study of blood T cell repertoires in COVID-19. The CDR3 sequence is 13 residues long. The V and J ends lost 2 bases and 4 bases respectively, with 9 bases between them. Per germline, CDR1 SGHRS and CDR2 YFSETQ. Study processing details: It was from reference gene primer amplification that nucleated cell counts were estimated. Only in-frame clones appear in the TCRdb table, and some are missing; sequencing was by immunoSEQ multiplex PCR. Clone size and V and J calls were adopted from that table, with D and trimming inferred from the DNA. There are 60,000 to 80,000 clones in the sample; 70% to 90% occur only once, and around 3.7% lies in the top ten.

The V call is TRBV5-1, the J call TRBJ1-2; no clear D. The clonotype comes from a human donor in a cohort sampled during active COVID-19. The specimen was peripheral blood. As DNA, the CDR3 is TGCGCCAGCAGCTTAACCCGCGCCTATGGCTACACCTTC. It is translated as CASSLTRAYGYTF.